This T cell receptor beta chain came from a study of T cells in Graves' hyperthyroidism and ophthalmopathy. Study outcomes and limitations: A model of 13 V-J pairs discriminated ophthalmopathy from stable hyperthyroidism. Researchers found most expanded thyroid clonotypes above 0.001 in blood as well.

Exclusion of patients followed from uncontrolled infection, other autoimmune disease, pregnancy or lactation. The study based diagnoses on clinical symptoms, serum thyroxine and TRAb, thyroid ultrasound and orbital computed tomography. Authors of the study amplified TCR beta CDR3 regions from RNA transcripts. The TCR CDR3 was amplified in a first-round RT-PCR using the HTBI primer set. TCRdb processed the multiplex PCR reads anew with MiXCR; each CDR3 protein has one entry. The table records over 650,000 distinct CDR3 sequences, 40% to 55% of them present only once. Only a few counts were recorded for this clonotype. The antigen remains unidentified. This sequence originates from an adult man with Graves' disease, either hyperthyroidism or ophthalmopathy (not recorded which). Sequences were obtained from peripheral blood or thyroid tissue (not recorded which).

This CDR3 is CASSLAGDSTGELFF. CDR3 bases: TGTGCCAGCAGCTTGGCAGGGGATAGCACCGGGGAGCTGTTTTTT. The rearrangement uses TRBV7-3 and TRBJ2-2, with D maybe TRBD1 (6 bases). The V gene's germline CDR1 is SGHTA and CDR2 FQGTGA. V lost 3 bases and J lost 4, with 12 bases in between. The CDR3 spans 15 residues.